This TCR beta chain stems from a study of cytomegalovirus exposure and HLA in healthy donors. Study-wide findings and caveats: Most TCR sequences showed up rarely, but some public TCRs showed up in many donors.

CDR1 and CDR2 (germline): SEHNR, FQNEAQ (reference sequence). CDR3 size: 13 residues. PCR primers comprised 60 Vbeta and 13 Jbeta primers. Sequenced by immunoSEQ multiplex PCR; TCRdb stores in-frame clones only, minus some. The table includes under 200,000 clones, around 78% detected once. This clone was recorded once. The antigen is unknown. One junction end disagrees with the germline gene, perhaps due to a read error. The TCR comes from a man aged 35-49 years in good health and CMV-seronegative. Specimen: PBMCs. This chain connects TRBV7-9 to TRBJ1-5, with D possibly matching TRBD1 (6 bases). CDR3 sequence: CSRDAQGDQPQHF. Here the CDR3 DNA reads TGTTCCAGAGATGCACAGGGTGATCAGCCCCAGCATTTT. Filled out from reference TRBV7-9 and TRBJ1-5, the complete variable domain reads DTGVSQNPRHKITKRGQNVTFRCDPISEHNRLYWYRQTLGQGPEFLTYFQNEAQLEKSRLLSDRFSAERPKGSFSTLEIQRTEQGDSAMYLCSRDAQGDQPQHFGDGTRLSIL.